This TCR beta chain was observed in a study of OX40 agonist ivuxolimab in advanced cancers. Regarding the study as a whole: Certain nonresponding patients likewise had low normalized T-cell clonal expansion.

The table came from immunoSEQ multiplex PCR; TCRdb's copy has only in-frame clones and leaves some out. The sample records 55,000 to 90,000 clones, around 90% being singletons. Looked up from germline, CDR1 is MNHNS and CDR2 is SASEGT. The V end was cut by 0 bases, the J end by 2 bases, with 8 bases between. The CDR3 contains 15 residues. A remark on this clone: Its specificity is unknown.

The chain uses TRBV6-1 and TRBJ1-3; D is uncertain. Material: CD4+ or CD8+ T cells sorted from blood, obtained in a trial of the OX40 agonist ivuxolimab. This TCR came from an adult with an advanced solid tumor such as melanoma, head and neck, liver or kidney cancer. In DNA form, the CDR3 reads TGTGCCAGCAGTGAAGCGCGGCGAGCTGGAAACACCATATATTTT. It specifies CASSEARRAGNTIYF.